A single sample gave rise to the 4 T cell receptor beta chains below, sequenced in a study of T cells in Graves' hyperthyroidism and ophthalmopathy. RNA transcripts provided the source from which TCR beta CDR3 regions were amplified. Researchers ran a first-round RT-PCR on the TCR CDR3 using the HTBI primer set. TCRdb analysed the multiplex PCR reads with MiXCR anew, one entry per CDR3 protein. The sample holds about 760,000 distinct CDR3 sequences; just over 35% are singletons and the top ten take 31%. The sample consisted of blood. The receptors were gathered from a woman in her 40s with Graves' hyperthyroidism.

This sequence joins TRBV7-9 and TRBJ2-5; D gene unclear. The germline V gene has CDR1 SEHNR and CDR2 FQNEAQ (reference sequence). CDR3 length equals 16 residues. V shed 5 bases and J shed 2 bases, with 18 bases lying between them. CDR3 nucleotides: TGTGCCAGCAGCCAGCGTCGGTTATCATATCAAGAGACCCAGTACTTC. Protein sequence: CASSQRRLSYQETQYF.

CDR3 loop: CASSLVSGAGNQPQHF. The CDR3, as DNA: TGTGCCAGCAGCTTGGTGTCTGGGGCAGGCAATCAGCCCCAGCATTTT. The chain employs TRBV5-6 and TRBJ1-5, with D perhaps matching TRBD1 (5 bases). The CDR3 loop spans 16 amino acids. Germline loops: CDR1 SGHDT, CDR2 YYEEEE. Trimming took off 0 bases at V and 2 bases at J, with 12 bases between the two ends.

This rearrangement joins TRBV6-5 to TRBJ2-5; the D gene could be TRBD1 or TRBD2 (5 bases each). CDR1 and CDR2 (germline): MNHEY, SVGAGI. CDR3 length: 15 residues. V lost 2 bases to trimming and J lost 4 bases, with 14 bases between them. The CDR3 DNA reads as TGTGCCAGCAGTTACGGCCGAGGGGTGGGAGAGACCCAGTACTTC. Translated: CASSYGRGVGETQYF.

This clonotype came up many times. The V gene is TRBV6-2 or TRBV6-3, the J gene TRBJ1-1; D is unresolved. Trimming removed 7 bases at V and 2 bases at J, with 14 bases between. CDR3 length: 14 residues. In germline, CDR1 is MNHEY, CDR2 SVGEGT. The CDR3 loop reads CASTPGDVNTEAFF. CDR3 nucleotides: TGTGCCAGCACCCCTGGGGATGTCAACACTGAAGCTTTCTTT.